What follows are 10 T cell receptor beta chains derived from one specimen sequenced in a study of blood T cell repertoires in COVID-19. Clones were sequenced by immunoSEQ multiplex PCR, and TCRdb holds only the in-frame ones, with some missing. The data contain about 330,000 clones, around 87% of them seen just once; the ten biggest clones take up 4%. Sequencing was done on a sample of peripheral blood. The origin of the receptors is a woman aged 45-65 years with active or convalescent COVID-19.

V is TRBV7-2 and J is TRBJ2-1, with TRBD1 matching over 10 bases. Per the germline V gene, CDR1 is SGHTA and CDR2 is FQGNSA. Losses at the gene ends were 5 bases for V and 9 bases for J; bases not matched to a gene: 16. The CDR3 extends over 17 amino acids. CDR3 region: CASSPLDRGMTKGEQFF. CDR3 DNA sequence: TGTGCCAGCAGCCCCCTGGACAGGGGGATGACAAAGGGTGAGCAGTTCTTC.

This clone was seen just once. This chain uses TRBV6-5 with TRBJ1-2, with D possibly matching TRBD1 (6 bases). Germline lookup yields CDR1 MNHEY and CDR2 SVGAGI. The CDR3 loop spans 15 amino acids. Trimming cost V 1 base and J 4 bases, with 13 bases left between them. For the CDR3, the DNA is TGTGCCAGCAGTTACTACAGGGATCTTAGCTATGGCTACACCTTC. Its translation is CASSYYRDLSYGYTF.

The CDR3 DNA reads TGTGCCAGCAGTGAAAAAGGACAGGGGGCAAGTTTTGGCTACACCTTC. Translated: CASSEKGQGASFGYTF. The chain uses TRBV6-1 and TRBJ1-2, with 11 bases lining up with TRBD1. Germline loops: CDR1 MNHNS, CDR2 SASEGT. V was clipped by 2 bases and J by 7 bases; unmatched bases: 9. This CDR3 is built from 16 residues.

This chain links TRBV19 with TRBJ2-6; D call uncertain. CDR3 length equals 15 residues. V shed 3 bases and J shed 0 bases, with 6 bases lying between them. CDR1 and CDR2 from the germline V gene are LNHDA and SQIVND (reference sequence). Here the CDR3 reads CASSIENSGANVLTF. CDR3 DNA: TGTGCCAGTAGTATCGAGAACTCTGGGGCCAACGTCCTGACTTTC.

The chain joins TRBV19 to TRBJ2-7, with 7 bases identical to TRBD2. This CDR3 has 16 amino acids. Germline-derived CDR1 and CDR2 are LNHDA and SQIVND (reference sequence). The junction had 8 bases not matched to a gene; V was cut back by 1 base and J by 2 bases. The CDR3 region has the DNA TGTGCCAGTAGTATAGCCCTAGCTAGCGGCACCTACGAGCAGTACTTC. Encoded protein: CASSIALASGTYEQYF.

This chain uses TRBV7-2 with TRBJ2-7; 8 bases fit TRBD2. This CDR3 is 16 amino acids long. Germline loops: CDR1 SGHTA, CDR2 FQGNSA. V lost 3 bases to trimming and J lost 4 bases; unmatched junction nucleotides: 11. CDR3 amino acids: CASSLERLALGYEQYF. The CDR3 DNA reads as TGTGCCAGCAGCTTGGAAAGACTAGCGCTAGGATACGAGCAGTACTTC.

This clone was seen once. This chain connects TRBV25-1 to TRBJ2-3; the match to TRBD2 covers 7 bases. CDR1 and CDR2 (germline): MGHDK, SYGVNS. There are 16 residues in the CDR3. The ends lost 2 bases at V and 4 bases at J; junction bases unmatched: 9. CDR3 sequence (DNA): TGTGCCAGCAGTGAAGACCTGGGGAGGGGCGCAGATACGCAGTATTTT. This encodes CASSEDLGRGADTQYF.

V is TRBV4-1 and J is TRBJ2-3; D might be TRBD1 (6 bases). This CDR3 is 16 amino acids long. Per the germline V gene, CDR1 is MGHRA and CDR2 is YSYEKL. Trimming removed 0 bases from V and 0 bases from J, with 10 bases in between. The CDR3 region is CASSQEGGRSTDTQYF. CDR3 in DNA: TGCGCCAGCAGCCAAGAAGGGGGTCGGAGCACAGATACGCAGTATTTT.

Details on this clone: One end of the junction fails to match germline, which may point to a read error. V gene TRBV6-2 or TRBV6-3 combines with J gene TRBJ1-2; weak D call: TRBD1 (5 bases). CDR3 length: 15 amino acids. Germline V gene lookup returns CDR1 MNHEY and CDR2 SVGEGT. The CDR3 DNA follows: TGTGCCAGCAGTCACCGGTCGCCAGGGCCCTATGACTACACCTTC. Translated, it gives CASSHRSPGPYDYTF.

This clone showed up just once. This sequence joins TRBV28 and TRBJ1-5, with a weak D call TRBD1 (6 bases). The CDR3 loop spans 15 amino acids. V was trimmed by 4 bases and J by 6 bases, leaving 16 bases between them. The germline gives CDR1 MDHEN, CDR2 SYDVKM. The CDR3 nucleotides are TGTGCCAGCAGTTCGGGCGAGGGGGTGGCTCAGCCCCAGCATTTT. It translates to CASSSGEGVAQPQHF.